The 3 T cell receptor beta chains given below trace back to one sample, sequenced in a study of B cell selection in AIRE deficiency. Sorting defined conventional CD4 T cells as CD4+CD127+. Using immunoSEQ multiplex PCR, the repertoire was profiled, and TCRdb retains in-frame clones only, with some absent. The sample includes 20,000 to 30,000 clones, approximately 96% of them seen just once. The sample consisted of conventional CD4+ T cells sorted from PBMCs. These receptor sequences come from a human donor with AIRE deficiency.

The rearrangement links TRBV11-1 to TRBJ1-3, with TRBD1 as a possible D gene (5 bases). Germline assignment: CDR1 SGHAT and CDR2 FQDESV (reference sequence). The CDR3 runs to 14 residues. Trimming cost V 5 bases and J 3 bases, with 11 bases left between them. DNA for the CDR3: TGTGCCAGCAGCCGTGACAGTTTTGGAAACACCATATATTTT. It translates to CASSRDSFGNTIYF.

The count of this clone is one. The rearrangement uses TRBV19 and TRBJ2-3, with D perhaps matching TRBD1 or TRBD2 (5 bases each). This CDR3 region has 12 residues. Per germline, CDR1 LNHDA and CDR2 SQIVND (reference sequence). Between the trimmed V and J ends, which lost 6 bases and 7 bases, there was a span of 11 bases. The DNA of the CDR3 is TGTGCCAGTAGCGGGACCCCTAATACGCAGTATTTT. It is translated as CASSGTPNTQYF.

The chain couples TRBV28 to TRBJ1-2; maybe TRBD1 (5 bases). This CDR3 is built from 13 residues. The V end lost 5 bases, the J end lost 2 bases, and 9 bases lay between the germline ends. The germline V gene has CDR1 MDHEN and CDR2 SYDVKM. The CDR3 region is CASSLRENYGYTF. The CDR3 DNA is TGTGCCAGCAGTCTCAGGGAGAACTATGGCTACACCTTC.